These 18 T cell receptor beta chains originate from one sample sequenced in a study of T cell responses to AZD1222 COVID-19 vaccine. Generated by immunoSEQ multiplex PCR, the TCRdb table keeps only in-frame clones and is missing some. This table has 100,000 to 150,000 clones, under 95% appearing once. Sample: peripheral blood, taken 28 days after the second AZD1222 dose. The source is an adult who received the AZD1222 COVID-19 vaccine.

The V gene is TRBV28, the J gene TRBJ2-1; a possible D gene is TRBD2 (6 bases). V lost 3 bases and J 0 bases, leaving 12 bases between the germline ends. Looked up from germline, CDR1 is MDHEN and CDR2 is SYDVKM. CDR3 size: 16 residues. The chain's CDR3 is CASSFPSGFSYNEQFF. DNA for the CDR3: TGTGCCAGCAGTTTTCCCAGCGGGTTCTCCTACAATGAGCAGTTCTTC. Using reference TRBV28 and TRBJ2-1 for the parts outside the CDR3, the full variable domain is DVKVTQSSRYLVKRTGEKVFLECVQDMDHENMFWYRQDPGLGLRLIYFSYDVKMKEKGDIPEGYSVSREKKERFSLILESASTNQTSMYLCASSFPSGFSYNEQFFGPGTRLTVL.

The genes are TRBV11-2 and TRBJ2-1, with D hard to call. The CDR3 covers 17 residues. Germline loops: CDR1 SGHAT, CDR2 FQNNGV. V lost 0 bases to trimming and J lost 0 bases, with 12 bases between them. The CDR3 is CASSLDRRASSYNEQFF. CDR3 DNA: TGTGCCAGCAGCTTAGATCGCCGCGCGAGCTCCTACAATGAGCAGTTCTTC.

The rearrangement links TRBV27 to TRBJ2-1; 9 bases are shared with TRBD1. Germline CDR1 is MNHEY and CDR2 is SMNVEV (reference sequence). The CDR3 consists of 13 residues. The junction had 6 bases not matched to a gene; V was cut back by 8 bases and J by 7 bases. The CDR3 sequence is CASRLGQGNEQFF. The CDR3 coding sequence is TGTGCCAGCCGACTGGGACAGGGAAATGAGCAGTTCTTC.

The CDR3 region has the DNA TGTGCCATCAGTCCCCGGGACAACTATGGCTACACCTTC. This translates into CAISPRDNYGYTF. The chain has TRBV10-3 and TRBJ1-2; D possibly corresponds to TRBD1 (5 bases). The CDR3 runs to 13 residues. The germline V gene encodes CDR1 ENHRY and CDR2 SYGVKD. V lost 5 bases to trimming and J lost 2 bases, with 9 bases between them.

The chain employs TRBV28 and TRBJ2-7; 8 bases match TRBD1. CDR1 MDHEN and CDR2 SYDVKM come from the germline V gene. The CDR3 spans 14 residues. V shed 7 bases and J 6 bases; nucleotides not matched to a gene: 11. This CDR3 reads CASTVDRVRREQYF. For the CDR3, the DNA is TGTGCCAGCACCGTGGACAGGGTGAGGCGCGAGCAGTACTTC.

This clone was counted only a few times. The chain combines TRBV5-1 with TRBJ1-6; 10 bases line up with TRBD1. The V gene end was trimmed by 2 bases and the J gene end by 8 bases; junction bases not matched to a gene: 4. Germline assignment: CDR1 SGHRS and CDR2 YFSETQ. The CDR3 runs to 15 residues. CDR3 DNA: TGCGCCAGCAGCTTTGGGACAGGGGATGATTCACCCCTCCACTTT. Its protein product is CASSFGTGDDSPLHF.

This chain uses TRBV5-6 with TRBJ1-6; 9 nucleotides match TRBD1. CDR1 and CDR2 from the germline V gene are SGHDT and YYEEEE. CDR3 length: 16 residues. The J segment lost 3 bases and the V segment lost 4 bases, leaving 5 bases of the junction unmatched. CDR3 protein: CASSRRTGVYNSPLHF. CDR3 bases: TGTGCCAGCAGCCGGAGGACAGGGGTCTATAATTCACCCCTCCACTTT.

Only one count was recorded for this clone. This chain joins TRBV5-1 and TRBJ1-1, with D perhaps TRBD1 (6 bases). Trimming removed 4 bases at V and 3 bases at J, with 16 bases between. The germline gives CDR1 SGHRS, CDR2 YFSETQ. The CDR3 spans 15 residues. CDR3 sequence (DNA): TGCGCCAGCAGCCGAACAACAGGGAGTTACACTGAAGCTTTCTTT. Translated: CASSRTTGSYTEAFF.

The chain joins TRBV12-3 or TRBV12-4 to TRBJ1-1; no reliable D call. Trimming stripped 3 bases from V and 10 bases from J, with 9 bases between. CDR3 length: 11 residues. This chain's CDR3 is CASSFSGGAFF. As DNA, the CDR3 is TGTGCCAGCAGTTTTTCAGGAGGAGCTTTCTTT.

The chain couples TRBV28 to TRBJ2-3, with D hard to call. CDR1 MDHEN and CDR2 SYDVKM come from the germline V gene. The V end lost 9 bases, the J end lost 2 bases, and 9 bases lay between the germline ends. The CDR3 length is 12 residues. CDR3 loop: CASRVSTDTQYF. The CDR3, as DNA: TGTGCCAGTCGTGTTTCCACAGATACGCAGTATTTT.

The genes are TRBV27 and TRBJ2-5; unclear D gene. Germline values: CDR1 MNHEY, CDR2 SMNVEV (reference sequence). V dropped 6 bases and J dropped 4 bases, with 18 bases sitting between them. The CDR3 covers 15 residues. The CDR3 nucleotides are TGTGCCAGCAGCCCCTTTCGTACAACGGGAGAGACCCAGTACTTC. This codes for CASSPFRTTGETQYF.

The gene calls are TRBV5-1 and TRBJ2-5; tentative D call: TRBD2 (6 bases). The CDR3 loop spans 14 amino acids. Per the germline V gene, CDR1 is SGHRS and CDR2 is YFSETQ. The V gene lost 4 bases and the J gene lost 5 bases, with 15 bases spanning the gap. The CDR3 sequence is CASSHGRGGETQYF. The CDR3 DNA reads TGCGCCAGCAGCCATGGCCGCGGAGGGGAGACCCAGTACTTC.

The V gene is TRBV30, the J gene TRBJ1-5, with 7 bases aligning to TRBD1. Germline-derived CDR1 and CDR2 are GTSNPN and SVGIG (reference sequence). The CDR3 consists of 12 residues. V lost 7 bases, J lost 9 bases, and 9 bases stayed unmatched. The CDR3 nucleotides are TGTGCCTATCAGACAGGGTCGGGGCCCCAGCATTTT. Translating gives CAYQTGSGPQHF.

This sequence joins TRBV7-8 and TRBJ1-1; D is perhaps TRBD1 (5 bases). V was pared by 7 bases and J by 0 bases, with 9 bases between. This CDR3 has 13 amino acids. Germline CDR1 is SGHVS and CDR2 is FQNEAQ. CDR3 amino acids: CASKWGMNTEAFF. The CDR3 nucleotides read TGTGCCAGCAAATGGGGGATGAACACTGAAGCTTTCTTT.

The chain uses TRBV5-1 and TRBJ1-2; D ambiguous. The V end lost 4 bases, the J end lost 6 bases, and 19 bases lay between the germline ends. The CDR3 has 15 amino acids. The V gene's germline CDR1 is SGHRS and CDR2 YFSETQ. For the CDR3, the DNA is TGCGCCAGCAGCCGAACCACTCAGAAAATCAATGGCTACACCTTC. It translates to CASSRTTQKINGYTF.

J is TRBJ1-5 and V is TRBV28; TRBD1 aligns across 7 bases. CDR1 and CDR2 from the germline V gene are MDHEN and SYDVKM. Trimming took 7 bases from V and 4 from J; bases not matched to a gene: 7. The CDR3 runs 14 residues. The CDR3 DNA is TGTGCCAGCACCCAACAGGGGAGGAATCAGCCCCAGCATTTT. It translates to CASTQQGRNQPQHF. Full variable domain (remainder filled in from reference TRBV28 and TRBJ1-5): DVKVTQSSRYLVKRTGEKVFLECVQDMDHENMFWYRQDPGLGLRLIYFSYDVKMKEKGDIPEGYSVSREKKERFSLILESASTNQTSMYLCASTQQGRNQPQHFGDGTRLSIL.

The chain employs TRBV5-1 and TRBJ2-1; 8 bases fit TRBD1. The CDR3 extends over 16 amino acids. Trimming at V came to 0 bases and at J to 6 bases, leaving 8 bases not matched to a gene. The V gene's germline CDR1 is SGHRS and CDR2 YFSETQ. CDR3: CASSLASLTGANEQFF. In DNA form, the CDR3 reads TGCGCCAGCAGCTTGGCCTCTTTGACAGGGGCCAATGAGCAGTTCTTC.

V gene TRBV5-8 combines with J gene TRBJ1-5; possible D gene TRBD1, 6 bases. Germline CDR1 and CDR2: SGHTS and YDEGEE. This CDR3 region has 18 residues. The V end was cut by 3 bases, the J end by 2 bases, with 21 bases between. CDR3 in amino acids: CASSSVLQGLGGNQPQHF. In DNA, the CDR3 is TGTGCCAGCAGCTCAGTCCTACAGGGATTGGGGGGCAATCAGCCCCAGCATTTT.